The 23 T cell receptor beta chains below come from one sample, sequenced in a study of beta chain features in type 1 diabetes. As every portion of the isolated RNA was reverse transcribed, the sequencing read expressed TCRB transcripts. TCRdb's table, derived via immunoSEQ multiplex PCR, lists solely in-frame clones and lacks some. The top ten clones hold 0.62% of a sample with around 190,000 clones, approximately 13% of them seen once. Sequencing was performed on central memory CD4+ T cells from blood. The receptor source for this set is a woman between 18 and 30 years old in good health.

This clone turned up a few times. The V gene is TRBV5-1, the J gene TRBJ2-2; 7 bases match TRBD1. J lost 3 bases, V lost 0 bases, and 5 bases had no gene match. Germline CDR1 is SGHRS and CDR2 is YFSETQ. CDR3 size: 16 residues. The CDR3 spells CASSLVLGTDTGELFF. CDR3 in DNA: TGCGCCAGCAGCTTGGTTCTCGGGACAGACACCGGGGAGCTGTTTTTT.

The CDR3 sequence is CASSGTGFSSGANVLTF. CDR3 nucleotides: TGCGCCAGCAGTGGGACAGGCTTTTCCTCTGGGGCCAACGTCCTGACTTTC. This chain links TRBV5-1 with TRBJ2-6; 8 bases line up with TRBD1. The CDR3 loop spans 17 amino acids. The V and J ends lost 5 bases and 0 bases, in that order; junction bases with no gene match: 7. CDR1 is SGHRS and CDR2 is YFSETQ in the germline V gene.

Only a few counts were recorded for this clone. The J gene is TRBJ2-7, the V gene TRBV4-1; D is unclear. Trimming took 1 base from V and 2 from J, leaving 15 bases between them. Germline V gives CDR1 MGHRA, CDR2 YSYEKL. The CDR3 is 16 residues long. The CDR3 nucleotides read TGCGCCAGCAGCCAAGTGGGTGTAGGAGCTGCCTACGAGCAGTACTTC. Its protein is CASSQVGVGAAYEQYF.

This clone was found a few times. V gene TRBV7-3 combines with J gene TRBJ1-1; D not resolved. The CDR3 length is 15 residues. V lost 4 bases to trimming and J lost 2 bases, with 14 bases between them. Germline CDR1 and CDR2: SGHTA and FQGTGA. CDR3 sequence reads: CASSSSRSLNTEAFF. Written as DNA, the CDR3 is TGTGCCAGCAGCTCAAGCCGCTCTCTCAACACTGAAGCTTTCTTT.

The chain employs TRBV7-9 and TRBJ1-2, with TRBD1 matching over 7 bases. The CDR3 length is 14 residues. V shed 7 bases, J shed 4 bases, and the junction held 9 bases outside the gene matches. Germline CDR1 reads SEHNR; CDR2 reads FQNEAQ (reference sequence). The CDR3 reads CASTFQRDSYGYTF. The CDR3 coding sequence is TGTGCCAGCACCTTCCAAAGGGACAGCTATGGCTACACCTTC.

This clone was observed a handful of times. V usage is TRBV6-5 and J usage is TRBJ1-1; D ambiguous. Germline V gives CDR1 MNHEY, CDR2 SVGAGI. The V end lost 0 bases, the J end lost 7 bases, and 15 bases lay between the germline ends. The CDR3 has 15 residues. The CDR3 bases are TGTGCCAGCAGTTACTCGAAGGTCCGGGAGGGTGAAGCTTTCTTT. Translating it yields CASSYSKVREGEAFF.

The chain carries TRBV2 and TRBJ2-5; no clear D. Germline assignment: CDR1 SNHLY and CDR2 FYNNEI. Trimming shortened V by 3 bases and J by 7 bases, and 6 bases separated the two germline ends. This CDR3 has 11 amino acids. The CDR3 nucleotides are TGTGCCAGCAGTGACCCCGGGACCCAGTACTTC. It translates to CASSDPGTQYF.

This clone appeared many times. The gene calls are TRBV7-8 and TRBJ2-7; TRBD1 is a possible D gene (5 bases). Germline lookup yields CDR1 SGHVS and CDR2 FQNEAQ. Trimming stripped 8 bases from V and 3 bases from J, with 14 bases between. The CDR3 is 13 amino acids. The CDR3 here is CASGTAGNYEQYF. The DNA for the CDR3 is TGTGCCAGCGGCACGGCAGGGAACTACGAGCAGTACTTC. The entire variable domain, with the rest obtained from reference TRBV7-8 and TRBJ2-7, is as follows: GAGVSQSPRYKVAKRGQDVALRCDPISGHVSLFWYQQALGQGPEFLTYFQNEAQLDKSGLPSDRFFAERPEGSVSTLKIQRTQQEDSAVYLCASGTAGNYEQYFGPGTRLTVT.

This clone was seen a handful of times. V usage is TRBV29-1 and J usage is TRBJ2-7; no clear D. Germline V gene lookup returns CDR1 SQVTM and CDR2 ANQGSEA. Trimming shortened V by 4 bases and J by 0 bases, and 19 bases separated the two germline ends. The CDR3 consists of 16 residues. The CDR3 nucleotides read TGCAGCGTTGTTGGGCAGGCCCAAACGAGCTCCTACGAGCAGTACTTC. Translating gives CSVVGQAQTSSYEQYF.

The chain links TRBV7-9 to TRBJ1-3; D is uncertain. Germline CDR1 reads SEHNR; CDR2 reads FQNEAQ (reference sequence). The CDR3 is made up of 15 amino acids. V was pared by 3 bases and J by 0 bases, with 9 bases between. CDR3 protein: CASSLEGSSGNTIYF. DNA of the CDR3: TGTGCCAGCAGCTTGGAGGGAAGCTCTGGAAACACCATATATTTT.

This clone was counted between two and nine times. The genes are TRBV5-1 and TRBJ1-1, with 9 bases identical to TRBD1. The germline CDR1 and CDR2 sequences are SGHRS and YFSETQ. The ends lost 5 bases at V and 6 bases at J; junction bases unmatched: 11. The CDR3 contains 15 residues. CDR3 sequence reads: CASRIGGTGLPEAFF. The DNA of the CDR3 is TGCGCCAGCAGGATTGGGGGGACAGGGCTCCCTGAAGCTTTCTTT.

The rearrangement links TRBV27 to TRBJ2-3; 13 positions match TRBD2. V lost 6 bases, J lost 6 bases, and 3 bases stayed unmatched. In germline, CDR1 is MNHEY, CDR2 SMNVEV (reference sequence). The CDR3 runs 14 residues. CDR3 sequence reads: CASRETSGRDTQYF. The CDR3 nucleotides are TGTGCCAGCAGAGAGACTAGCGGGAGGGATACGCAGTATTTT.

The rearrangement uses TRBV20-1 and TRBJ2-7; 8 bases fit TRBD1. Germline V gene lookup returns CDR1 DFQATT and CDR2 SNEGSKA (reference sequence). The CDR3 runs to 11 residues. V gave up 3 bases and J gave up 7 bases; unmatched junction bases: 2. The CDR3 region has the DNA TGCAGTGCTAGCAGGGGGCGTGAGCAGTACTTC. It translates to CSASRGREQYF.

This clone was detected a few times. The chain uses TRBV7-3 and TRBJ1-4, with D possibly TRBD1 on 5 matching bases. Germline assignment: CDR1 SGHTA and CDR2 FQGTGA. V was trimmed by 5 bases and J by 8 bases, leaving 12 bases between them. The CDR3 spans 13 residues. CDR3 sequence: CASSPGGVEKLFF. As DNA, the CDR3 is TGTGCCAGCAGCCCCGGAGGGGTAGAAAAACTGTTTTTT.

The rearrangement links TRBV5-1 to TRBJ1-2; 9 positions match TRBD1. The ends lost 0 bases at V and 5 bases at J; junction bases unmatched: 2. Germline-derived CDR1 and CDR2 are SGHRS and YFSETQ. The CDR3 is made up of 14 amino acids. The DNA of the CDR3 is TGCGCCAGCAGCTTGGGGGACAGGGTGTATGGCTACACCTTC. Translation gives CASSLGDRVYGYTF.

This clone came up a few times. V is TRBV14 and J is TRBJ2-1; TRBD2 is a possible D gene (6 bases). V shed 0 bases and J shed 11 bases, with 14 bases lying between them. CDR1 is SGHDN, CDR2 FVKESK, per germline. The length of the CDR3 is 14 residues. CDR3 loop: CASSQERRGVKQFF. The CDR3 DNA reads as TGTGCCAGCAGCCAAGAAAGGCGGGGAGTGAAGCAGTTCTTC.

The chain carries TRBV28 and TRBJ2-7; TRBD1 aligns across 11 bases. The CDR3 sequence is 15 residues long. Germline assignment: CDR1 MDHEN and CDR2 SYDVKM. The trim removed 5 bases at V and 3 bases at J, leaving 6 bases unmatched. The CDR3, as DNA: TGTGCCAGCAGTACGACCGGGACAGGGGGCTACGAGCAGTACTTC. This encodes CASSTTGTGGYEQYF.

This rearrangement joins TRBV5-1 to TRBJ2-5, with 7 bases aligning to TRBD2. This CDR3 has 17 residues. The J segment lost 3 bases and the V segment lost 0 bases, leaving 11 bases of the junction unmatched. Per germline, CDR1 SGHRS and CDR2 YFSETQ. CDR3 sequence reads: CASSLAASGLLKETQYF. The CDR3 DNA sequence: TGCGCCAGCAGCTTGGCGGCTAGCGGACTACTCAAAGAGACCCAGTACTTC.

This clone has just a few counts. The chain recombines TRBV18 with TRBJ2-1; a possible D gene is TRBD2 (6 bases). V was shortened by 4 bases and J by 9 bases, with 19 bases between the two germline ends. Germline loops: CDR1 KGHSH, CDR2 LQKENI. This CDR3 has 15 residues. The CDR3 coding sequence is TGTGCCAGCTCACGTAACCGGGAGCCCTCGCGTGAGCAGTTCTTC. It translates to CASSRNREPSREQFF.

V usage is TRBV6-5 and J usage is TRBJ2-4; 11 bases line up with TRBD2. The length of the CDR3 is 15 residues. The germline CDR1 and CDR2 sequences are MNHEY and SVGAGI. V lost 6 bases to trimming and J lost 8 bases; unmatched junction nucleotides: 9. The CDR3 DNA follows: TGTGCCAGCAGGTCTGCCGGGACTAGCGGATACATTCAGTACTTC. Translation: CASRSAGTSGYIQYF.

V usage is TRBV19 and J usage is TRBJ1-2, with 9 bases matching TRBD1. The CDR3 sequence is 14 residues long. V was clipped by 3 bases and J by 7 bases; unmatched bases: 6. Germline lookup yields CDR1 LNHDA and CDR2 SQIVND (reference sequence). The CDR3 DNA is TGTGCCAGTAGTATCGGGACAGGGTCTGGTGGCTACACCTTC. Translation: CASSIGTGSGGYTF.

This clone was detected only a few times. The chain uses TRBV29-1 and TRBJ2-7; 7 nucleotides agree with TRBD2. CDR3 length: 13 amino acids. J lost 2 bases, V lost 4 bases, and 5 bases had no gene match. Germline assignment: CDR1 SQVTM and CDR2 ANQGSEA. The CDR3 here is CSVGGGGPYEQYF. The CDR3 region has the DNA TGCAGCGTTGGGGGGGGAGGACCCTACGAGCAGTACTTC.

This clone came up a few times. J is TRBJ2-4 and V is TRBV7-3; a weak D match, TRBD1 (5 bases). Germline V gene data show CDR1 as SGHTA and CDR2 as FQGTGA. The germline V and J ends were trimmed by 5 bases and 2 bases, with 10 bases remaining between them. The CDR3 contains 14 residues. CDR3 in amino acids: CASSDGHSKNIQYF. CDR3 bases: TGTGCCAGCAGCGACGGACACTCCAAAAACATTCAGTACTTC.